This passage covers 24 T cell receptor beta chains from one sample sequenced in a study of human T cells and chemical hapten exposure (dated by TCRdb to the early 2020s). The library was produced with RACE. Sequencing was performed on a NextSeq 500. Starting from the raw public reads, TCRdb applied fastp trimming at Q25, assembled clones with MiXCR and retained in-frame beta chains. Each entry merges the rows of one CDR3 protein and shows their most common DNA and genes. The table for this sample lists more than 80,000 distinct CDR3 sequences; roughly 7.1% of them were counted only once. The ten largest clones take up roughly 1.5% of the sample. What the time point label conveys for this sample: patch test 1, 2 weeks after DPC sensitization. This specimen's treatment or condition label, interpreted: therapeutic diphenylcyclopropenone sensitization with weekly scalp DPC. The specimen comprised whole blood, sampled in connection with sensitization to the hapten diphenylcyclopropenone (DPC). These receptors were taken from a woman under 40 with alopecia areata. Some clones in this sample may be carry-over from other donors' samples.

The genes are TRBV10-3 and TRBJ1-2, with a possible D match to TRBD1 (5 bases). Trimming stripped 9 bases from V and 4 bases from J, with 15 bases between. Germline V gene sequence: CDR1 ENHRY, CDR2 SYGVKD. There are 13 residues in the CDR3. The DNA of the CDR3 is TGTGCCATGAGCGGGGGAACGGTCTATGGCTACACCTTC. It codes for CAMSGGTVYGYTF.

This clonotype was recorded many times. Written as DNA, the CDR3 is TGTGCCAGCAGCTTCGGGACATCTAACAATGAGCAGTTCTTC. Encoded protein: CASSFGTSNNEQFF. The V gene is TRBV7-3, the J gene TRBJ2-1, with D perhaps TRBD1 (6 bases). The CDR3 runs to 14 residues. Deletions cut 3 bases from V and 5 bases from J, with 11 bases between. Per the germline V gene, CDR1 is SGHTA and CDR2 is FQGTGA.

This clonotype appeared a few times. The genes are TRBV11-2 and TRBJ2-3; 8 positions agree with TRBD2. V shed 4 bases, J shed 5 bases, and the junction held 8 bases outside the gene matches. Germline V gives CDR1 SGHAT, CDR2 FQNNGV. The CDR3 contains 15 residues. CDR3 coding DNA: TGTGCCAGCAGCTCCCTGGCGGGGGGAAAAGATACGCAGTATTTT. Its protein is CASSSLAGGKDTQYF.

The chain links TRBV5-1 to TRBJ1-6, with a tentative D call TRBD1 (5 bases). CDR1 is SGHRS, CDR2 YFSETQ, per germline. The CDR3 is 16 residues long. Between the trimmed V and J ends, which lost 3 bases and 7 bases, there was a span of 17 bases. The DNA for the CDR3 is TGCGCCAGCAGCTCCCCGGTTGGGACTGAGAATTCACCCCTCCACTTT. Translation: CASSSPVGTENSPLHF.

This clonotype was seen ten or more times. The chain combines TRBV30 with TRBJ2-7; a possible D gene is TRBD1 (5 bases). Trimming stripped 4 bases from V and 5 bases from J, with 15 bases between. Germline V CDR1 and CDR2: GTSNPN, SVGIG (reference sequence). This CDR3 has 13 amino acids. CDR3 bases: TGTGCCTGGAAACCGGCAGGGCCTGACGAGCAGTACTTC. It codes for CAWKPAGPDEQYF. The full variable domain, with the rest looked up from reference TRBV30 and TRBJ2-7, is SQTIHQWPATLVQPVGSPLSLECTVEGTSNPNLYWYRQAAGRGLQLLFYSVGIGQISSEVPQNLSASRPQDRQFILSSKKLLLSDSGFYLCAWKPAGPDEQYFGPGTRLTVT.

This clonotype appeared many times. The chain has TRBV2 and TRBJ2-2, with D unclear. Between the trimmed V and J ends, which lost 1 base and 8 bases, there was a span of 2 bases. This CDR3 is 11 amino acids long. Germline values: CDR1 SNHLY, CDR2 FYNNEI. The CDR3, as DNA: TGTGCCAGCAGTGAAGAGGGGGAGCTGTTTTTT. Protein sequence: CASSEEGELFF.

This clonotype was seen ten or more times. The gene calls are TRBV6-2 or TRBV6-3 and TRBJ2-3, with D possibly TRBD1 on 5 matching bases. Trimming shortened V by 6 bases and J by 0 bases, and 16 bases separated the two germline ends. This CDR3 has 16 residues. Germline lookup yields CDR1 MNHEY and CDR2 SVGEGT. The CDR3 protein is CASSPARRTSTDTQYF. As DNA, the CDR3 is TGTGCCAGCAGCCCGGCGCGCAGGACAAGCACAGATACGCAGTATTTT.

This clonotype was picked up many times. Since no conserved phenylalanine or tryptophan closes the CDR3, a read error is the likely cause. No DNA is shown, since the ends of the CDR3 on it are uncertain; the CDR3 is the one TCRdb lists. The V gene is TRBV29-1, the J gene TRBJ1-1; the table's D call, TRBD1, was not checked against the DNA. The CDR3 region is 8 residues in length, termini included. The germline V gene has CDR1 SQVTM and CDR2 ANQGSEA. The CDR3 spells CSAPGGLL.

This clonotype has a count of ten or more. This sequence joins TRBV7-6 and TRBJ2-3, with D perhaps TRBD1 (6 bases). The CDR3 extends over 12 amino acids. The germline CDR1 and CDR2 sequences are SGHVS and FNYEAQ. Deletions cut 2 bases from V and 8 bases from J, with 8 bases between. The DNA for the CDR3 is TGTGCCAGCAGCTTATCAGGGGCTACGCAGTATTTT. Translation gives CASSLSGATQYF.

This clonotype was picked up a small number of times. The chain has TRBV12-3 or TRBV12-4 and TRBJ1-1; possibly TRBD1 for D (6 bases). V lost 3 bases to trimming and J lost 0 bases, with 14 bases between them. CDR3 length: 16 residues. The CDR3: CASSFWQGPLNTEAFF. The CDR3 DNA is TGTGCCAGCAGTTTCTGGCAGGGGCCCCTGAACACTGAAGCTTTCTTT.

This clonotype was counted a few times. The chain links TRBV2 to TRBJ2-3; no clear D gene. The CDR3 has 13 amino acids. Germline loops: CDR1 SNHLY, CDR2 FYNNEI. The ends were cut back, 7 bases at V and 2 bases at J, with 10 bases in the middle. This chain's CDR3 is CASKTSNTDTQYF. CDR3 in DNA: TGTGCCAGCAAAACTTCCAACACAGATACGCAGTATTTT.

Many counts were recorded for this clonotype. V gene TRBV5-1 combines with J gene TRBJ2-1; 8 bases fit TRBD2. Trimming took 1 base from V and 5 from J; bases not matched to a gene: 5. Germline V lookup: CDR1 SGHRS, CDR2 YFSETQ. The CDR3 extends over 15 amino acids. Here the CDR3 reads CASSLSGGAHNEQFF. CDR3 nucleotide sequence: TGCGCCAGCAGCTTGTCGGGGGGGGCCCACAATGAGCAGTTCTTC.

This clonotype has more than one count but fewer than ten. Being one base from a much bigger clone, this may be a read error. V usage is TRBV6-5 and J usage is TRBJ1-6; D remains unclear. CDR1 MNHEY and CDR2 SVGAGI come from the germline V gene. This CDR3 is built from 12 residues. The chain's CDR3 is CASSLRHSPLNF. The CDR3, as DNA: TGTGCCAGCAGCCTACGTCATTCACCCCTCAACTTT.

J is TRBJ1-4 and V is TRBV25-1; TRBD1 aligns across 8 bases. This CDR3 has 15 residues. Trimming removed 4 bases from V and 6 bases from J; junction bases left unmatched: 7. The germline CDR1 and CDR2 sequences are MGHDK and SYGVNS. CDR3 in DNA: TGTGCCAGCAGTGGGGCAGGGGGCCTGCATGAAAAACTGTTTTTT. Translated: CASSGAGGLHEKLFF. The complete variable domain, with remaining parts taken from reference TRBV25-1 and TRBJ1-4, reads EADIYQTPRYLVIGTGKKITLECSQTMGHDKMYWYQQDPGMELHLIHYSYGVNSTEKGDLSSESTVSRIRTEHFPLTLESARPSHTSQYLCASSGAGGLHEKLFFGSGTQLSVL.

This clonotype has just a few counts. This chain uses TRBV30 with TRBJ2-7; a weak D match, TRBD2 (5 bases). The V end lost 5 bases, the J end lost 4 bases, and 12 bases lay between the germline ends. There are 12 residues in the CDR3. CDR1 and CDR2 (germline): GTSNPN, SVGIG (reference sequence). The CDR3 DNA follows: TGTGCCTGGGGAGGTGTTGGATACGAGCAGTACTTC. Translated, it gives CAWGGVGYEQYF.

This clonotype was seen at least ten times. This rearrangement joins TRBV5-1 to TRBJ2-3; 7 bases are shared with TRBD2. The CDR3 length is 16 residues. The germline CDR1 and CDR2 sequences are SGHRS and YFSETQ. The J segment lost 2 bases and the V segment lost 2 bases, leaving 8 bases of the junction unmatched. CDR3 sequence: CASSFDVAGVTDTQYF. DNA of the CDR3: TGCGCCAGCAGCTTTGACGTGGCGGGGGTCACAGATACGCAGTATTTT.

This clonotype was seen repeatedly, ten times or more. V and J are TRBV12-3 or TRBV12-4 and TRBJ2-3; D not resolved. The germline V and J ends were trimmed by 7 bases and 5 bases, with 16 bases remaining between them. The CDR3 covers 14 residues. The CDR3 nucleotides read TGTGCCAGCACCTTGGTAGGGTTTAAAGATACGCAGTATTTT. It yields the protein CASTLVGFKDTQYF.

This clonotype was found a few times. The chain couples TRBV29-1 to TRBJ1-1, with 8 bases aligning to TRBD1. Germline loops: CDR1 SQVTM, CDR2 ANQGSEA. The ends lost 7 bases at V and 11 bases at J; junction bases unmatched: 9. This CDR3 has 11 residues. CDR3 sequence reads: CSARDRWGAFF. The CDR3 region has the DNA TGCAGCGCCCGGGACAGGTGGGGGGCTTTCTTT.

Here the CDR3 reads CASFTGGNQPQHF. CDR3 nucleotide sequence: TGTGCCAGCTTTACAGGGGGGAATCAGCCCCAGCATTTT. The V call is TRBV6-1, the J call TRBJ1-5; 8 bases align to TRBD1. The CDR3 consists of 13 residues. V lost 8 bases and J lost 4; bases outside the gene matches: 4. The germline V gene has CDR1 MNHNS and CDR2 SASEGT.

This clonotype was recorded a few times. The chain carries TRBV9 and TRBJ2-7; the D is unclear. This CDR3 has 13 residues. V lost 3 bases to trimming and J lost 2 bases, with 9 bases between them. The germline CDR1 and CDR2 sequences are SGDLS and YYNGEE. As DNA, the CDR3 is TGTGCCAGCAGCGCCGACCCTCCCTACGAGCAGTACTTC. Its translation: CASSADPPYEQYF.

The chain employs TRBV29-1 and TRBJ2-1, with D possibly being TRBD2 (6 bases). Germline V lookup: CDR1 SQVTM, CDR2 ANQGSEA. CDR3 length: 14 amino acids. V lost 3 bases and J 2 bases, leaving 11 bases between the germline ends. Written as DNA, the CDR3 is TGCAGCGTTGATAACGGGGGAGCCTACAATGAGCAGTTCTTC. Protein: CSVDNGGAYNEQFF.

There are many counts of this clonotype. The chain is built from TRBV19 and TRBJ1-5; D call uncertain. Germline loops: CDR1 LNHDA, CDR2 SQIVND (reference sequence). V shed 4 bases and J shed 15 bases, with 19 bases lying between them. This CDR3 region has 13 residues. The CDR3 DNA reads TGTGCCAGTAGTAGGTCATCGTCCGGGGTTCCGCATTTT. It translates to CASSRSSSGVPHF.

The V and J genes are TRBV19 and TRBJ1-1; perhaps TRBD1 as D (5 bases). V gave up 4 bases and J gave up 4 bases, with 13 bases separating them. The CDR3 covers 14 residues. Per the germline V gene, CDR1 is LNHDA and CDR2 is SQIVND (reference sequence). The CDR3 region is CASSTSLGGTEAFF. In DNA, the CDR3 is TGTGCCAGTAGTACCTCCCTCGGGGGCACTGAAGCTTTCTTT.

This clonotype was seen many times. For the CDR3, the DNA is TGTGCCAGCAGCCCTCGGACCGCCGCGGGGGCCAAAAACATTCAGTACTTC. Translated, it gives CASSPRTAAGAKNIQYF. The rearrangement uses TRBV7-9 and TRBJ2-4, with D maybe TRBD2 (6 bases). Germline assignment: CDR1 SEHNR and CDR2 FQNEAQ (reference sequence). This CDR3 comprises 17 residues. V shed 5 bases and J shed 1 base, with 18 bases lying between them.